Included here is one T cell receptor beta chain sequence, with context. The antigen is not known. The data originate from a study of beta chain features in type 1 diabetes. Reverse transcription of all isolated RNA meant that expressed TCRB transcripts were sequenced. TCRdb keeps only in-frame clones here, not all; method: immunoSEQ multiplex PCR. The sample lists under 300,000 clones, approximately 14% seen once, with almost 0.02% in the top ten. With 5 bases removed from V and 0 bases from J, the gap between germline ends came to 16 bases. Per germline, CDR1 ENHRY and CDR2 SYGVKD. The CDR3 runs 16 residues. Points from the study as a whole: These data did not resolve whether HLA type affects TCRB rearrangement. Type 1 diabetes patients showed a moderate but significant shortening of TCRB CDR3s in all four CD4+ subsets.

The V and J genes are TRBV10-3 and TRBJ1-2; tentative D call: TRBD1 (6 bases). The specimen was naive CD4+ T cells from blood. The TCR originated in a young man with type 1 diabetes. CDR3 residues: CAISKLQGIANYGYTF. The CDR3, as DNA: TGTGCCATCAGTAAACTACAGGGAATCGCTAACTATGGCTACACCTTC.